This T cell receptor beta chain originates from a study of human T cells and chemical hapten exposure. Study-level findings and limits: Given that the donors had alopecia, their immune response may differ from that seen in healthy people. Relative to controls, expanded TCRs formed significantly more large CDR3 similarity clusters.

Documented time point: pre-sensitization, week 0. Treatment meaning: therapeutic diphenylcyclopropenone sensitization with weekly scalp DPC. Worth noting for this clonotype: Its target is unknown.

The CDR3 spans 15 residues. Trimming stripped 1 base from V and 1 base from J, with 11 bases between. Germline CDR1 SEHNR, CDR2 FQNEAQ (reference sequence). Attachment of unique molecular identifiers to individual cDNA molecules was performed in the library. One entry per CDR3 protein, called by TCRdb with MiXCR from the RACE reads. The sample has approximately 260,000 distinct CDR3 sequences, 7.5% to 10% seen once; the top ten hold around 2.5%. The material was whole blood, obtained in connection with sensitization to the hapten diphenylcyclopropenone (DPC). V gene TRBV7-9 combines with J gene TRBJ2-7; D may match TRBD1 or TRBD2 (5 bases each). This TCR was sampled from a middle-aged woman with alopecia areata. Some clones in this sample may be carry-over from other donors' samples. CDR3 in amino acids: CASSLDVGGSYEQYF. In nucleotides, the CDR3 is TGTGCCAGCAGCTTAGACGTTGGGGGTTCCTACGAGCAGTACTTC.